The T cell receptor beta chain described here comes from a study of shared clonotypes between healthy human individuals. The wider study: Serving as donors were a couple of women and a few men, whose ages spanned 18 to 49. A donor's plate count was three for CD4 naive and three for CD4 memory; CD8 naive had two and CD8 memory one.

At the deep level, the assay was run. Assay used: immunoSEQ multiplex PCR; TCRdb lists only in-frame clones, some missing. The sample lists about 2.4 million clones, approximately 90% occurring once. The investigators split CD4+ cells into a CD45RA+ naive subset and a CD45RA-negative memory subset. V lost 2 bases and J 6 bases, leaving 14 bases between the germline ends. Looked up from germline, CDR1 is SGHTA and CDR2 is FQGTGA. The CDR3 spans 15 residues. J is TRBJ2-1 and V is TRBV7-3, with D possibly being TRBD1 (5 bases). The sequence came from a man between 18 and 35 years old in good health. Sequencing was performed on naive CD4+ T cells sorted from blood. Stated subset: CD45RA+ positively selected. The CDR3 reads CASSLWQGWSNEQFF. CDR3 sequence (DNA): TGTGCCAGCAGCTTATGGCAGGGATGGAGCAATGAGCAGTTCTTC.